The 17 T cell receptor beta chains below all came from one sample that was sequenced in a study of T-cell reconstitution after alpha-beta-depleted transplantation in children. TCRbeta library preparation incorporated unique molecular identifiers. One entry per CDR3 protein, called by TCRdb with MiXCR from the PCR reads. This sample has about 230,000 distinct CDR3 sequences, with 9% to 10% found just once. The starting material was PBMCs from the stem cell graft donor, obtained from the stem cell graft. The receptor source for this set is a human donor who donated a stem cell graft to a child with SCID.

This clonotype appeared many times. The chain has TRBV28 and TRBJ2-1; TRBD2 might be the D (5 bases). Germline lookup yields CDR1 MDHEN and CDR2 SYDVKM. Trimming left V 3 bases short and J 1 base short, with 7 bases between. The CDR3 contains 14 residues. CDR3 amino acids: CASSFGDSYNEQFF. The CDR3 bases are TGTGCCAGCAGTTTCGGGGATTCCTACAATGAGCAGTTCTTC.

Many counts were recorded for this clonotype. The CDR3 protein is CASSERRATNEQFF. The CDR3 nucleotides are TGTGCCAGCAGTGAAAGGCGGGCTACGAATGAGCAGTTCTTC. The genes are TRBV2 and TRBJ2-1; weak D call: TRBD2 (5 bases). This CDR3 has 14 residues. Looked up from germline, CDR1 is SNHLY and CDR2 is FYNNEI. V was shortened by 2 bases and J by 7 bases, with 12 bases between the two germline ends.

This clonotype was counted at least ten times. The chain uses TRBV7-3 and TRBJ1-1; 7 bases match TRBD1. V was pared by 6 bases and J by 8 bases, with 15 bases of the junction left unmatched. CDR3 length equals 15 residues. Germline CDR1 SGHTA, CDR2 FQGTGA. The CDR3 DNA reads TGTGCCAGCAGACCCGGGACAGCCAACCGCGGGGAAGCTTTCTTT. It yields the protein CASRPGTANRGEAFF.

The sample holds many counts of this clonotype. This chain links TRBV5-1 with TRBJ2-1, with 7 bases lining up with TRBD2. The CDR3 consists of 15 residues. The germline V gene has CDR1 SGHRS and CDR2 YFSETQ. The trim removed 3 bases at V and 4 bases at J, leaving 7 bases unmatched. The CDR3 coding sequence is TGCGCCAGCAGCTCCCCGGGTAGCGGGTACAATGAGCAGTTCTTC. Its translation is CASSSPGSGYNEQFF.

This clonotype appeared many times. The genes are TRBV6-1 and TRBJ1-2; D is perhaps TRBD1 (5 bases). Germline loops: CDR1 MNHNS, CDR2 SASEGT. There are 15 residues in the CDR3. Trimming removed 5 bases at V and 2 bases at J, with 15 bases between. The CDR3 sequence is CASSTGAGQNYGYTF. DNA of the CDR3: TGTGCCAGCAGTACGGGCGCGGGGCAGAACTATGGCTACACCTTC.

This clonotype occurred many times. This rearrangement joins TRBV12-3 or TRBV12-4 to TRBJ1-1, with 9 positions matching TRBD1. This CDR3 comprises 13 residues. J gave up 11 bases and V 3 bases, and 7 bases lay outside the gene matches. CDR3 sequence reads: CASSFLQGAGAFF. The CDR3 bases are TGTGCCAGCAGTTTTTTACAGGGGGCAGGTGCTTTCTTT.

This clonotype was recorded at least ten times. CDR3 nucleotide sequence: TGCGCCAGCGGGGAAGAAAGCACAGATACGCAGTATTTT. This translates into CASGEESTDTQYF. The chain joins TRBV5-1 to TRBJ2-3, with D hard to call. Germline V gene data show CDR1 as SGHRS and CDR2 as YFSETQ. The CDR3 is 13 amino acids. Trimming left V 7 bases short and J 0 bases short, with 9 bases between.

The sample holds many counts of this clonotype. The chain employs TRBV3-1 and TRBJ2-7; D is perhaps TRBD1 (5 bases). Deletions cut 1 base from V and 5 bases from J, with 12 bases between. Germline V gene data show CDR1 as LGHDT and CDR2 as YNNKEL (reference sequence). The CDR3 covers 14 residues. CDR3 region: CASSQAGRGNEQYF. The CDR3 DNA is TGTGCCAGCAGCCAAGCAGGAAGGGGAAACGAGCAGTACTTC.

This clonotype was observed many times. The rearrangement uses TRBV12-3 or TRBV12-4 and TRBJ2-7; 8 positions agree with TRBD1. Trimming at V came to 4 bases and at J to 1 base, leaving 3 bases not matched to a gene. The CDR3 length is 14 residues. CDR3 in amino acids: CASSSRDRSYEQYF. CDR3 sequence (DNA): TGTGCCAGCAGTTCCCGGGACAGGTCCTACGAGCAGTACTTC.

This clonotype showed up many times. The V and J genes are TRBV20-1 and TRBJ2-3; 7 bases match TRBD1. The CDR3 runs to 15 residues. Germline-derived CDR1 and CDR2 are DFQATT and SNEGSKA (reference sequence). The V gene end was trimmed by 6 bases and the J gene end by 8 bases; junction bases not matched to a gene: 17. The CDR3 nucleotides read TGCAGTGCACTTCTCTGGGACAGCGTTCGAGGTACGCAGTATTTT. Its translation: CSALLWDSVRGTQYF.

This clonotype has only a few counts. The genes are TRBV20-1 and TRBJ2-1; D is possibly TRBD1 (7 bases). Trimming cost V 3 bases and J 5 bases, with 17 bases left between them. Germline values: CDR1 DFQATT, CDR2 SNEGSKA (reference sequence). The CDR3 is 15 amino acids. In DNA form, the CDR3 reads TGCAGTGCTAGCCCCATTTCAGGGGGGAACAATGAGCAGTTCTTC. It is translated as CSASPISGGNNEQFF.

This clonotype was seen at least ten times. The V call is TRBV15, the J call TRBJ1-2, with 7 bases that match TRBD1. This CDR3 contains 13 residues. Germline trimming cut 4 bases from V and 5 bases from J; bases unmatched to any gene: 4. In germline, CDR1 is LNHNV, CDR2 YYDKDF (reference sequence). The CDR3 DNA sequence: TGTGCCACCAGCACAGACAGGGTGTATGGCTACACCTTC. It specifies CATSTDRVYGYTF.

This clonotype was detected a few times. CDR3 DNA: TGCAGTGCTTGGGCAGGGAGAGACACTGAAGCTTTCTTT. This gives the protein CSAWAGRDTEAFF. V and J are TRBV20-1 and TRBJ1-1, with D maybe TRBD1 (5 bases). The CDR3 runs 13 residues. Germline V gene lookup returns CDR1 DFQATT and CDR2 SNEGSKA (reference sequence). Trimming shortened V by 5 bases and J by 3 bases, and 13 bases separated the two germline ends.

This clonotype was seen many times. The V call is TRBV20-1, the J call TRBJ1-6; 7 nucleotides agree with TRBD1. The V segment lost 2 bases and the J segment 5 bases; nucleotides outside the gene matches: 3. CDR3 length: 14 residues. CDR1 DFQATT and CDR2 SNEGSKA come from the germline V gene (reference sequence). The CDR3 here is CSARTGQHNSPLHF. CDR3 bases: TGCAGTGCTAGAACGGGACAGCATAATTCACCCCTCCACTTT.

This clonotype has at least ten counts. This chain joins TRBV4-1 and TRBJ1-4, with a possible D match to TRBD1 (5 bases). The V end lost 1 base, the J end lost 5 bases, and 23 bases lay between the germline ends. This CDR3 spans 19 amino acids. CDR1 MGHRA and CDR2 YSYEKL come from the germline V gene. In DNA, the CDR3 is TGCGCCAGCAGCCAAGGTCTTTCTCTGTCCAGGGTGCGGAATGAAAAACTGTTTTTT. It is translated as CASSQGLSLSRVRNEKLFF.

This clonotype was found many times. The chain couples TRBV5-1 to TRBJ2-1; no reliable D call. V shed 2 bases and J shed 8 bases, with 5 bases lying between them. CDR3 length: 11 amino acids. Germline assignment: CDR1 SGHRS and CDR2 YFSETQ. The CDR3 loop is CASSFGYEQFF. The CDR3 DNA is TGCGCCAGCAGCTTCGGCTATGAGCAGTTCTTC.

The table lists this clonotype with many counts. This chain joins TRBV20-1 and TRBJ2-5, with 7 bases fitting TRBD2. The CDR3 runs 15 residues. From germline, CDR1 is DFQATT and CDR2 SNEGSKA (reference sequence). Trimming cost V 0 bases and J 5 bases; bases outside gene matches: 9. CDR3 region: CSARDWGGPWETQYF. The CDR3 bases are TGCAGTGCTAGAGATTGGGGAGGGCCCTGGGAGACCCAGTACTTC.